This T cell receptor beta chain came from a study of blood T cell repertoires in COVID-19. Study as a whole: Acute and convalescent COVID-19 specimens originated in the United States, Italy and Spain. From T cells, B-cell-depleted T cells, or PBMCs came the material, which was cDNA or gDNA.

With V trimmed by 5 bases and J by 4 bases, 6 bases remained unmatched. This CDR3 has 15 residues. Germline V CDR1 and CDR2: MNHNY, SVGAGI (reference sequence). Repertoires were generated with immunoSEQ multiplex PCR, while TCRdb's copy carries only in-frame clones and drops some. The sample carries around 260,000 clones, around 87% recorded once. This TCR was recovered from a woman aged 55-75 years with COVID-19, enrolled during active disease. This chain links TRBV6-6 with TRBJ2-3; 10 nucleotides agree with TRBD1. Sequenced input: peripheral blood. Here the CDR3 DNA reads TGTGCCAGCAGTCTACAGACAGGGGGCCCAGATACGCAGTATTTT. It specifies CASSLQTGGPDTQYF.